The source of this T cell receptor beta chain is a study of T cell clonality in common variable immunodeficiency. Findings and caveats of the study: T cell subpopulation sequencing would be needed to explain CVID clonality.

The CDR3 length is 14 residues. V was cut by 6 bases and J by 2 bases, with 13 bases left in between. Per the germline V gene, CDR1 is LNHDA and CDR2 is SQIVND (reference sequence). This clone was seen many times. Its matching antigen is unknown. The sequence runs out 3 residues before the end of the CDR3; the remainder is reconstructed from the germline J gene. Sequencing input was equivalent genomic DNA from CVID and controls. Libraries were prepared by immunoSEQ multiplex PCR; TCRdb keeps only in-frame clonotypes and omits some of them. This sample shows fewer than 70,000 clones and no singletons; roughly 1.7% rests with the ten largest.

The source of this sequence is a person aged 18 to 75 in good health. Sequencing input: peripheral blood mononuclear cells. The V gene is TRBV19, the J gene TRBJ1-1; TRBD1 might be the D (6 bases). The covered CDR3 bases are TGTGCCAGTAGACGGGGACACGATAACACTGAA. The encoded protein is CASRRGHDNTE. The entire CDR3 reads CASRRGHDNTEAFF.